These 29 T cell receptor beta chains share one sample of origin, sequenced in a study of cytomegalovirus exposure and HLA in healthy donors. PCR used 60 Vbeta primers and 13 Jbeta primers. Profiling relied on immunoSEQ multiplex PCR, and the TCRdb table lists in-frame clones only, not all of them. The sample carries tens of thousands of clones, 70% recorded once. Sequencing was done on a sample of PBMCs. The source of these receptors is a woman between 45 and 60 years old in good health and CMV-seropositive.

The chain uses TRBV29-1 and TRBJ2-1, with a tentative D call TRBD2 (5 bases). Per the germline V gene, CDR1 is SQVTM and CDR2 is ANQGSEA. The CDR3 covers 10 residues. V was clipped by 3 bases and J by 11 bases, with 8 bases between them. CDR3: CSVESGKQFF. CDR3 coding DNA: TGCAGCGTTGAGAGCGGCAAGCAGTTCTTC.

CDR3 residues: CASSPRVDTGELFF. CDR3 coding DNA: TGCGCCAGCAGCCCCAGGGTGGACACCGGGGAGCTGTTTTTT. The chain has TRBV5-1 and TRBJ2-2; D is perhaps TRBD1 (5 bases). CDR1 is SGHRS and CDR2 is YFSETQ in the germline V gene. The V and J ends lost 4 bases and 3 bases respectively, with 10 bases between them. This CDR3 region has 14 residues.

The chain employs TRBV12-5 and TRBJ1-5; D unclear. The CDR3 is made up of 15 amino acids. CDR1 and CDR2 (germline): LGHNT, FRNRAP. V was pared by 2 bases and J by 5 bases, with 13 bases between. The CDR3 protein is CASGLTKEAHQPQHF. CDR3 nucleotide sequence: TGTGCTAGTGGTTTGACTAAGGAGGCCCATCAGCCCCAGCATTTT.

V usage is TRBV29-1 and J usage is TRBJ1-1, with a possible D match to TRBD1 (5 bases). V lost 8 bases, J lost 6 bases, and 19 bases lay in between. CDR1 is SQVTM, CDR2 ANQGSEA, per germline. The CDR3 totals 13 residues. CDR3 DNA sequence: TGCAGCACAGGATACCCAGGAACGGCTGAAGCTTTCTTT. This codes for CSTGYPGTAEAFF. Using reference TRBV29-1 and TRBJ1-1 for the parts outside the CDR3, the full variable domain is SAVISQKPSRDICQRGTSLTIQCQVDSQVTMMFWYRQQPGQSLTLIATANQGSEATYESGFVIDKFPISRPNLTFSTLTVSNMSPEDSSIYLCSTGYPGTAEAFFGQGTRLTVV.

This rearrangement joins TRBV29-1 to TRBJ2-5, with 7 bases that match TRBD1. Trimming at V came to 4 bases and at J to 5 bases, leaving 4 bases not matched to a gene. The CDR3 contains 12 residues. Germline lookup yields CDR1 SQVTM and CDR2 ANQGSEA. The CDR3 region has the DNA TGCAGCGTTGGGGACAGAGGGGAGACCCAGTACTTC. Its protein is CSVGDRGETQYF.

This clone has a handful of counts. The chain uses TRBV9 and TRBJ2-7; D is unclear. The CDR3 runs 15 residues. From germline, CDR1 is SGDLS and CDR2 YYNGEE. V gave up 0 bases and J gave up 2 bases, with 12 bases separating them. The CDR3 nucleotides read TGTGCCAGCAGCGTAGTTAACTTGTTGACCTACGAGCAGTACTTC. As protein: CASSVVNLLTYEQYF.

V usage is TRBV4-1 and J usage is TRBJ2-3, with 8 nucleotides matching TRBD2. Per germline, CDR1 MGHRA and CDR2 YSYEKL. The CDR3 covers 18 residues. Trimming removed 0 bases from V and 2 bases from J; junction bases left unmatched: 10. CDR3 in amino acids: CASSQEFPSGPFTDTQYF. The DNA for the CDR3 is TGCGCCAGCAGCCAAGAATTCCCTAGCGGGCCTTTCACAGATACGCAGTATTTT.

This clone has more than one count but fewer than ten. J is TRBJ1-2 and V is TRBV7-8; D call uncertain. V dropped 3 bases and J dropped 5 bases, with 10 bases sitting between them. The CDR3 loop spans 13 amino acids. Germline V gene data show CDR1 as SGHVS and CDR2 as FQNEAQ. The CDR3, as DNA: TGTGCCAGCAGCTTTTCGCAGAATTATGGCTACACCTTC. Its translation: CASSFSQNYGYTF.

The chain carries TRBV27 and TRBJ2-7, with 8 positions matching TRBD2. CDR3 length: 13 amino acids. With 8 bases clipped from V and 4 bases from J, the junction kept 7 bases outside the gene matches. Looked up from germline, CDR1 is MNHEY and CDR2 is SMNVEV (reference sequence). This chain's CDR3 is CASYGRGGYEQYF. As DNA, the CDR3 is TGTGCCAGCTACGGGAGGGGGGGATACGAGCAGTACTTC.

This chain uses TRBV28 with TRBJ2-2, with 7 bases matching TRBD1. The V and J ends lost 7 bases and 0 bases, in that order; junction bases with no gene match: 17. Germline values: CDR1 MDHEN, CDR2 SYDVKM. The CDR3 runs 19 residues. The CDR3: CASTQPGQYPFANTGELFF. DNA of the CDR3: TGTGCCAGCACCCAACCGGGACAGTACCCTTTCGCGAACACCGGGGAGCTGTTTTTT.

The chain carries TRBV19 and TRBJ2-5, with D perhaps TRBD1 (5 bases). In germline, CDR1 is LNHDA, CDR2 SQIVND (reference sequence). V was cut by 2 bases and J by 0 bases, with 16 bases left in between. This CDR3 contains 17 residues. The DNA of the CDR3 is TGTGCCAGTAGTATACTAGTCGACAGAATCAACCAAGAGACCCAGTACTTC. Protein product: CASSILVDRINQETQYF.

This clone has only a few counts. The chain uses TRBV7-3 and TRBJ1-2; possibly TRBD1 for D (5 bases). Germline CDR1 reads SGHTA; CDR2 reads FQGTGA. The germline V and J ends were trimmed by 1 base and 6 bases, with 15 bases remaining between them. The CDR3 runs to 15 residues. CDR3 in amino acids: CASSLMRGGGNGYTF. CDR3 bases: TGTGCCAGCAGCTTAATGCGGGGTGGGGGAAATGGCTACACCTTC.

This rearrangement joins TRBV18 to TRBJ2-1; 8 bases align to TRBD2. The germline gives CDR1 KGHSH, CDR2 LQKENI. CDR3 length: 15 amino acids. Unmatched junction bases numbered 12, after V lost 5 bases and J lost 9 bases. CDR3 amino acids: CASSFRRLARIEQFF. The CDR3 DNA reads as TGTGCCAGCTCATTCCGCAGACTAGCGCGAATTGAGCAGTTCTTC. Filled out from reference TRBV18 and TRBJ2-1, the complete variable domain reads NAGVMQNPRHLVRRRGQEARLRCSPMKGHSHVYWYRQLPEEGLKFMVYLQKENIIDESGMPKERFSAEFPKEGPSILRIQQVVRGDSAAYFCASSFRRLARIEQFFGPGTRLTVL.

This clone was found once. The rearrangement uses TRBV13 and TRBJ2-7, with a tentative D call TRBD2 (7 bases). Trimming took 5 bases from V and 6 from J, leaving 17 bases between them. The germline gives CDR1 PRHDT, CDR2 FYEKMQ (reference sequence). There are 14 residues in the CDR3. The CDR3 reads CASSPGAGEVEQYF. CDR3 nucleotide sequence: TGTGCCAGCAGCCCAGGGGCGGGAGAGGTCGAGCAGTACTTC.

This rearrangement joins TRBV11-2 to TRBJ1-1, with 8 bases lining up with TRBD1. CDR1 and CDR2 from the germline V gene are SGHAT and FQNNGV. The length of the CDR3 is 14 residues. After removal of 1 base from V and 6 bases from J, the junction contained 4 bases not matched to a gene. The CDR3 sequence is CASSLGHRGSEAFF. CDR3 coding DNA: TGTGCCAGCAGCTTAGGGCACAGGGGGTCTGAAGCTTTCTTT.

The chain couples TRBV7-9 to TRBJ2-2; D is perhaps TRBD2 (5 bases). With 1 base removed from V and 3 bases from J, the gap between germline ends came to 12 bases. CDR1 is SEHNR and CDR2 is FQNEAQ in the germline V gene (reference sequence). The CDR3 spans 16 residues. CDR3 sequence (DNA): TGTGCCAGCAGCTTAGTCGGGGTAGACGACACCGGGGAGCTGTTTTTT. It specifies CASSLVGVDDTGELFF.

The J gene is TRBJ2-2, the V gene TRBV28; 10 bases fit TRBD2. The germline gives CDR1 MDHEN, CDR2 SYDVKM. J lost 5 bases, V lost 5 bases, and 8 bases had no gene match. The CDR3 has 16 residues. This CDR3 reads CASSPPLAGKTGELFF. As DNA, the CDR3 is TGTGCCAGCAGTCCTCCACTAGCGGGAAAAACCGGGGAGCTGTTTTTT.

V is TRBV4-3 and J is TRBJ2-1; TRBD2 agrees at 11 bases. The CDR3 is 15 residues long. Trimming took 2 bases from V and 6 from J; bases not matched to a gene: 3. The germline V gene encodes CDR1 LGHNA and CDR2 YSLEER. This chain's CDR3 is CASSQLAGGGNEQFF. Written as DNA, the CDR3 is TGCGCCAGCAGCCAATTAGCGGGAGGGGGCAATGAGCAGTTCTTC.

This clone was counted only a few times. The rearrangement uses TRBV18 and TRBJ2-2; 13 nucleotides agree with TRBD2. This CDR3 is built from 16 residues. V was clipped by 3 bases and J by 7 bases; unmatched bases: 5. CDR1 is KGHSH, CDR2 LQKENI, per germline. CDR3 amino acids: CASSPGLAGVGGELFF. The CDR3 bases are TGTGCCAGCTCACCTGGACTAGCGGGAGTTGGCGGGGAGCTGTTTTTT.

The chain recombines TRBV2 with TRBJ2-7, with 9 nucleotides matching TRBD1. V was pared by 7 bases and J by 2 bases, with 9 bases of the junction left unmatched. CDR1 and CDR2 (germline): SNHLY, FYNNEI. The CDR3 length is 15 residues. CDR3 DNA sequence: TGTGCCAGCACTCCGGACAGGGGAATCGCCTACGAGCAGTACTTC. This codes for CASTPDRGIAYEQYF. The full variable domain, with the rest looked up from reference TRBV2 and TRBJ2-7, is EPEVTQTPSHQVTQMGQEVILRCVPISNHLYFYWYRQILGQKVEFLVSFYNNEISEKSEIFDDQFSVERPDGSNFTLKIRSTKLEDSAMYFCASTPDRGIAYEQYFGPGTRLTVT.

This rearrangement joins TRBV2 to TRBJ2-2; no firm D call. V was shortened by 6 bases and J by 2 bases, with 7 bases between the two germline ends. This CDR3 has 13 residues. Germline CDR1 reads SNHLY; CDR2 reads FYNNEI. CDR3 bases: TGTGCCAGCAGCACAGAAAACACCGGGGAGCTGTTTTTT. Translated, it gives CASSTENTGELFF. The full variable domain, rest sourced from reference TRBV2 and TRBJ2-2, is EPEVTQTPSHQVTQMGQEVILRCVPISNHLYFYWYRQILGQKVEFLVSFYNNEISEKSEIFDDQFSVERPDGSNFTLKIRSTKLEDSAMYFCASSTENTGELFFGEGSRLTVL.

This clone was observed a handful of times. The rearrangement links TRBV2 to TRBJ2-2; D is possibly TRBD1 (5 bases). Germline CDR1 SNHLY, CDR2 FYNNEI. The V end lost 2 bases, the J end lost 5 bases, and 18 bases lay between the germline ends. The CDR3 is 17 amino acids. The DNA for the CDR3 is TGTGCCAGCAGTGAACAGGGCCAGGGTATGAGAACCGGGGAGCTGTTTTTT. Translating it yields CASSEQGQGMRTGELFF.

The V and J genes are TRBV4-1 and TRBJ2-7, with 9 bases that match TRBD2. CDR1 and CDR2 from the germline V gene are MGHRA and YSYEKL. V shed 3 bases, J shed 0 bases, and the junction held 6 bases outside the gene matches. The CDR3 extends over 16 amino acids. The CDR3 loop reads CASSQPSGKISYEQYF. The DNA of the CDR3 is TGCGCCAGCAGCCAGCCTAGCGGGAAGATCTCCTACGAGCAGTACTTC.

This chain connects TRBV4-3 to TRBJ1-2; a weak D match, TRBD1 (5 bases). The CDR3 consists of 16 residues. V lost 0 bases and J lost 3, with 14 bases in between. Germline V CDR1 and CDR2: LGHNA, YSLEER. CDR3 nucleotide sequence: TGCGCCAGCAGCCAAGAACCCGCAGGGAGGGACTATGGCTACACCTTC. This encodes CASSQEPAGRDYGYTF.

The chain is built from TRBV4-3 and TRBJ2-7, with 9 bases matching TRBD1. Per the germline V gene, CDR1 is LGHNA and CDR2 is YSLEER. V gave up 0 bases and J gave up 4 bases; unmatched junction bases: 7. The CDR3 length is 16 residues. CDR3 sequence reads: CASSQDGTGIGYEQYF. The CDR3 DNA reads as TGCGCCAGCAGCCAAGATGGGACAGGGATTGGATACGAGCAGTACTTC.

The chain employs TRBV2 and TRBJ2-2; D possibly corresponds to TRBD1 (5 bases). Germline CDR1 SNHLY, CDR2 FYNNEI. The CDR3 length is 13 residues. Trimming stripped 7 bases from V and 2 bases from J, with 8 bases between. CDR3 loop: CASTRANTGELFF. The CDR3 coding sequence is TGTGCCAGCACCAGGGCCAACACCGGGGAGCTGTTTTTT.

This clone was counted only a few times. This chain links TRBV30 with TRBJ1-2; tentative D call: TRBD1 (6 bases). V gave up 2 bases and J gave up 1 base, with 8 bases separating them. The germline V gene encodes CDR1 GTSNPN and CDR2 SVGIG (reference sequence). The CDR3 is made up of 13 amino acids. The CDR3 protein is CAWSLQGNYGYTF. CDR3 DNA sequence: TGTGCCTGGAGTTTACAGGGTAACTATGGCTACACCTTC.

The table lists this clone with a few counts. This chain uses TRBV4-1 with TRBJ2-2; 8 nucleotides align to TRBD1. The CDR3 is 17 amino acids. J was trimmed by 3 bases and V by 1 base; bases with no gene match: 7. Germline V gives CDR1 MGHRA, CDR2 YSYEKL. The CDR3 sequence: CASSQAPDREDTGELFF. CDR3 coding DNA: TGCGCCAGCAGCCAAGCTCCGGACAGGGAGGACACCGGGGAGCTGTTTTTT.

The genes are TRBV2 and TRBJ2-5, with D possibly being TRBD1 (5 bases). Per the germline V gene, CDR1 is SNHLY and CDR2 is FYNNEI. The CDR3 runs 14 residues. Trimming left V 7 bases short and J 5 bases short, with 17 bases between. The CDR3, as DNA: TGTGCCAGCACCCCTGGACGGAACAGGGAGACCCAGTACTTC. It is translated as CASTPGRNRETQYF.